This TCR beta chain stems from a study of shared clonotypes between healthy human individuals. TCRdb's table, derived via immunoSEQ multiplex PCR, lists solely in-frame clones and lacks some. The profile covers about 2,500,000 clones, with 85% to 95% appearing a single time and about 0.13% taken by the ten largest. The CDR3 is made up of 15 amino acids. In germline, CDR1 is SEHNR, CDR2 FQNEAQ (reference sequence). The V and J ends lost 0 bases and 13 bases, in that order; junction bases with no gene match: 11. A CD45RA-negative memory subset and a CD45RA+ naive subset were separated from the CD4+ cells.

Sequencing input: naive CD4+ T cells sorted from blood. Sample subset: CD45RA+ positively selected. The receptor's source is a man between 18 and 29 years old in good health. The chain uses TRBV7-9 and TRBJ2-1; 8 nucleotides align to TRBD2. CDR3 sequence (DNA): TGTGCCAGCAGCTTAGCCCCGGGACTAGAGAGGCCACAGTTCTTC. Protein product: CASSLAPGLERPQFF.